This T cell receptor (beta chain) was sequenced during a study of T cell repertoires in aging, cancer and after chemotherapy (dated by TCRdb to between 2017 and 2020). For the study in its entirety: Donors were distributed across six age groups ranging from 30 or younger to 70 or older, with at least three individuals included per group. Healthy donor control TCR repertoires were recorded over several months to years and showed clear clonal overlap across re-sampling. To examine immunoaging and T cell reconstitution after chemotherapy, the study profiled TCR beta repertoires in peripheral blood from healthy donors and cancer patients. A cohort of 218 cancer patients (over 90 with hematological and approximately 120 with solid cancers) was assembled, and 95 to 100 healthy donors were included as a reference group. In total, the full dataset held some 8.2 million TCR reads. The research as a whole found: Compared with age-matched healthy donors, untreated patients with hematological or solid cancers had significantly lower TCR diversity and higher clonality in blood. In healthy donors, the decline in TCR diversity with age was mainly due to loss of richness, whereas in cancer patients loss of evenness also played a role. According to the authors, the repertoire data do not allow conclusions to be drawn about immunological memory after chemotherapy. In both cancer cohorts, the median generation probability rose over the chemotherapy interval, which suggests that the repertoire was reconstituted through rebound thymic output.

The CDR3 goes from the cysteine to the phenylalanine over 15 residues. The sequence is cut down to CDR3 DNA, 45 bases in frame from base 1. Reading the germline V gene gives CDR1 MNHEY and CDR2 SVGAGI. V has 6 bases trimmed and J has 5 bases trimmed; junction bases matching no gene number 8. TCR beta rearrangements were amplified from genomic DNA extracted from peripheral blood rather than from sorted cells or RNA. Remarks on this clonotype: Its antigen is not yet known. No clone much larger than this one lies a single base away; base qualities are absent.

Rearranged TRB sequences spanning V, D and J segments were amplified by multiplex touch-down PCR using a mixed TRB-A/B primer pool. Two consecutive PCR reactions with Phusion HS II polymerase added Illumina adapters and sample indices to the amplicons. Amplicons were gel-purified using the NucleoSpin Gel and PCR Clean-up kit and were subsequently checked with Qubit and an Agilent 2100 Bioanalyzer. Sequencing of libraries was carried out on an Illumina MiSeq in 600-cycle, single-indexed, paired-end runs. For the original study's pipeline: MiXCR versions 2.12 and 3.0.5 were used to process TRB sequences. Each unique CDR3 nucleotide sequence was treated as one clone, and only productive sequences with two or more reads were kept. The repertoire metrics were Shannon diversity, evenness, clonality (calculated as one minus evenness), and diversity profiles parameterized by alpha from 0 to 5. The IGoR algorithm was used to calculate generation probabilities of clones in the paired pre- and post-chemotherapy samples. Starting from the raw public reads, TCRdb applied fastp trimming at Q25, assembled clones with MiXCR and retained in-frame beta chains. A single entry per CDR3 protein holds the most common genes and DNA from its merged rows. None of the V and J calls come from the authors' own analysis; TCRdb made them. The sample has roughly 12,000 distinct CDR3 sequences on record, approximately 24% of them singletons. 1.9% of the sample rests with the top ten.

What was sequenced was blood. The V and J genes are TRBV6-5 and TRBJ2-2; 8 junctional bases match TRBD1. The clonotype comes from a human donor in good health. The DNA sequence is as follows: TGTGCCAGCAGACGCCAGGGGGCCGAGACCGGGGAGCTGTTTTTT. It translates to CASRRQGAETGELFF.